This TCR beta chain was recorded in a study of regulatory T cells in long-lasting Graves disease. The TCR beta library used iRepertoire HTBI primers with Arm-PCR amplification of CDR3. TCRdb analysed the multiplex PCR reads with MiXCR anew, one entry per CDR3 protein. Of some 430,000 distinct CDR3 sequences listed, 20% to 25% are singletons. As for time point: persistent/refractory GD, antithyroid drugs over 5 years with positive TRAb. RNA extracted from PBMCs served as the sequencing template. The CDR3 is 17 amino acids. Germline-derived CDR1 and CDR2 are LGHDT and YNNKEL (reference sequence). Trimming stripped 0 bases from V and 0 bases from J, with 14 bases between. This clonotype was picked up a small number of times.

This chain joins TRBV3-1 and TRBJ2-5; D is undetermined. The sample here was peripheral blood mononuclear cells (PBMCs), taken when the disease was refractory, from a patient treated with antithyroid drugs. The TCR originated in a female donor with Graves disease. CDR3 coding DNA: TGTGCCAGCAGCCAAGAAACAAGAACGAGGTACCAAGAGACCCAGTACTTC. It encodes CASSQETRTRYQETQYF.